Below, 2 T cell receptor beta chains from the same sample are listed, as sequenced in a study of T-cell memory formation after mild COVID-19 (dated by TCRdb to the early 2020s). Libraries were constructed by 5' RACE. Sequencing took place on an Illumina NovaSeq 6000. TCRdb applied fastp at Q25 and MiXCR to the public reads, then kept only in-frame beta chains. Every entry covers one CDR3 protein and lists the most common genes and DNA from its rows. The sample table shows more than 70,000 distinct CDR3 sequences, and around 13% are seen once. Under 35% of the sample rests with the top ten. The sequenced sample was PBMCs or a T cell subset sorted from them (not recorded which). These receptors were obtained from an adult woman who had mild COVID-19 (a few samples of this study predate the infection). The sample titles of this study are shuffled in the database, so cell type and time point are left out; the donor was told from shared clones.

This clonotype was observed at least ten times. This rearrangement joins TRBV29-1 to TRBJ2-7; TRBD2 aligns across 11 bases. The CDR3 length is 13 residues. Germline values: CDR1 SQVTM, CDR2 ANQGSEA. The ends lost 6 bases at V and 3 bases at J; junction bases unmatched: 4. Here the CDR3 reads CSVRLAGSYEQYF. The CDR3 DNA sequence: TGCAGCGTCCGACTAGCGGGGAGCTACGAGCAGTACTTC.

The chain recombines TRBV10-2 with TRBJ2-3; the match to TRBD2 covers 7 bases. Germline CDR1 and CDR2: WSHSY and SAAADI. The CDR3 totals 16 residues. After removal of 3 bases from V and 2 bases from J, the junction contained 8 bases not matched to a gene. The CDR3 DNA is TGCGCCAGCAGTGAATCGCGGGGGAGATACACAGATACGCAGTATTTT. This sequence encodes CASSESRGRYTDTQYF.